Described below is a single TCR beta chain sequence and its context. This sample is part of a study of blood T cell repertoires in COVID-19. Across the study: Samples taken during acute and convalescent COVID-19 were collected in the United States, Italy and Spain. PBMCs, B-cell-depleted T cells, or T cells provided the cDNA or gDNA that made up the material.

Methods used by the authors: Researchers report that nucleated cell counts were estimated from reference gene primer amplification. Clones were read by immunoSEQ multiplex PCR, and TCRdb kept only the in-frame ones, dropping some. V and J calls and clone size come straight from that table; D and trimming were deduced from the DNA. The table shows 150,000 to 200,000 clones, with around 87% occurring only once. The ends were cut back, 5 bases at V and 1 base at J, with 10 bases in the middle. This CDR3 is built from 14 residues. Looked up from germline, CDR1 is SGHTA and CDR2 is FQGNSA. The J gene is TRBJ2-3, the V gene TRBV7-2, with unresolved D. The specimen was peripheral blood. This receptor was obtained from a woman aged 18 to 35 who had recovered from COVID-19. The CDR3 DNA is TGTGCCAGCAGCCCGGTTCGGGGCACAGATACGCAGTATTTT. It specifies CASSPVRGTDTQYF.